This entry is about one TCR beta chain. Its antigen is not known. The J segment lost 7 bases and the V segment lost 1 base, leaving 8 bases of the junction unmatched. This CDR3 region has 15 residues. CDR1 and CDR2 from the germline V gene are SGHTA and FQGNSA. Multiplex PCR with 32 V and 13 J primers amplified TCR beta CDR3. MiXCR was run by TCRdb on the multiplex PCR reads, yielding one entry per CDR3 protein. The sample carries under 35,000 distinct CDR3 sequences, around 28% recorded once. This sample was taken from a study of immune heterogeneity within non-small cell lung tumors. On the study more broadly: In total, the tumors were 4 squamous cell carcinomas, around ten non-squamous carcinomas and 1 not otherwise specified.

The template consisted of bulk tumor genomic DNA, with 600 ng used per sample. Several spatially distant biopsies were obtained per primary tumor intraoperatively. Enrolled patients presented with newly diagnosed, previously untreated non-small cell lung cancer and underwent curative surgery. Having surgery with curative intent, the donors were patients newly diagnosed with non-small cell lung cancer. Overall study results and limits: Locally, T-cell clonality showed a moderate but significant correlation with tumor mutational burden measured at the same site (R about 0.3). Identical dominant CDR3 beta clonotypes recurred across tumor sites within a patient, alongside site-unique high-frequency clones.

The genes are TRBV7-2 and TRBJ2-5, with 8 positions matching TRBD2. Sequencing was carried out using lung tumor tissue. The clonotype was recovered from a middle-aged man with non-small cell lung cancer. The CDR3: CASSLGGPGGATQYF. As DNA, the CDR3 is TGTGCCAGCAGCTTAGGGGGGCCGGGAGGGGCGACCCAGTACTTC.